The rows below give T cell receptor beta chains drawn from one sample of a study of blood T cell repertoires in COVID-19. TCRdb's table, derived via immunoSEQ multiplex PCR, lists solely in-frame clones and lacks some. In the table there are approximately 14,000 clones, around 80% of which are singletons. Sample: peripheral blood. The receptors were gathered from a human donor in a cohort sampled during active COVID-19. CDR3s include the opening cysteine and the closing phenylalanine or tryptophan. Each record gives: clone size, D gene, V gene, J gene, CDR3 DNA, CDR3 protein. The D gene is left open where the match is weak. Clone size is shown for a subset of rows, as once, few, many or a class of expanded clone.

NA,TRBD2,TRBV14,TRBJ2-5,TGTGCCAGCAGCCAAGAGCTAGCGGGAGTAAGAGGGGAGACCCAGTACTTC,CASSQELAGVRGETQYF
NA,NA,TRBV28,TRBJ2-1,TGTGCCAGCCGAAACCTCAGGCCCAGCTCCTACAATGAGCAGTTCTTC,CASRNLRPSSYNEQFF
once,TRBD1,TRBV5-1,TRBJ1-2,TGCGCCAGCAGCTTAACAGGGGTCTCTGGCTACACCTTC,CASSLTGVSGYTF
once,TRBD2,TRBV2,TRBJ2-1,TGTGCCAGCAGTGAAGCCGGGGGGGCGGAGGATGAGCAGTTCTTC,CASSEAGGAEDEQFF
NA,TRBD2,TRBV11-2,TRBJ2-1,TGTGCCAGCAGCTTGAGCGGGAGTTCGGGTGAGCAGTTCTTC,CASSLSGSSGEQFF
NA,TRBD2,TRBV3-1/TRBV3-2,TRBJ2-2,TGTGCCAGCAGCCTGCTAGCGGGGATCACCGGGGAGCTGTTTTTT,CASSLLAGITGELFF
NA,NA,TRBV11-1,TRBJ2-3,TGTGCCAGCAGCTTAGGTAATACGCAGTATTTT,CASSLGNTQYF
few,TRBD2,TRBV5-4,TRBJ2-1,TGTGCCAGCAGCCGCCCGGATGGGAGGGGCGATGAGCAGTTCTTC,CASSRPDGRGDEQFF
NA,NA,TRBV11-1,TRBJ1-6,TGTGCCAGCAGCTTAGAACGGGTTCGGATTTCACCCCTCCACTTT,CASSLERVRISPLHF
NA,NA,TRBV27,TRBJ2-6,TGTGCCAGCAGTTTACGTAGAGCTGGGGCCAACGTCCTGACTTTC,CASSLRRAGANVLTF
NA,NA,TRBV3-1/TRBV3-2,TRBJ2-5,TGTGCCAGCAGCCAAGGACAATTCGAGACCCAGTACTTC,CASSQGQFETQYF
NA,NA,TRBV2,TRBJ1-6,TGTGCCAGCAGTGAAGCAGGTCGGGATTCACCCCTCCACTTT,CASSEAGRDSPLHF
NA,TRBD1,TRBV5-1,TRBJ1-1,TGCGCCAGCAGCATAGGACAGGGCGTGGGGGGCACTGAAGCTTTCTTT,CASSIGQGVGGTEAFF
NA,TRBD1,TRBV6-1,TRBJ2-4,TGTGCCAGCATTGAGGGACAGCTACTAGCCAAAAACATTCAGTACTTC,CASIEGQLLAKNIQYF
few,TRBD1,TRBV7-2,TRBJ2-5,TGTGCCAGCAGTCTAGGGTCCAGGGGGCAATCGGAGACCCAGTACTTC,CASSLGSRGQSETQYF
NA,TRBD2,TRBV4-2,TRBJ2-5,TGTGCCAGCAGCCAAGCGACTAGCGGGGGCACGGCCCAGTACTTC,CASSQATSGGTAQYF
NA,NA,TRBV28,TRBJ2-1,TGTGCCAGCAGTTTTTCACACAGGGTACAGGAGCAGTTCTTC,CASSFSHRVQEQFF
NA,NA,TRBV6-2/TRBV6-3,TRBJ2-4,TGTGCCAGCAGTTACCCCGACAGACCTGGAAACATTCAGTACTTC,CASSYPDRPGNIQYF
few,TRBD1,TRBV3-1/TRBV3-2,TRBJ1-2,TGTGCCAGCAGCCACCAACCACAGGGACAGGGTTACGGCTACACCTTC,CASSHQPQGQGYGYTF
NA,NA,TRBV11-2,TRBJ2-7,TGTGCCAGCGGGCGGGGTATCTACGAGCAGTACTTC,CASGRGIYEQYF
NA,TRBD1,TRBV4-3,TRBJ1-4,TGCGCCAGCAGCCAAGTGACAGGGGGGGTTGAAAAACTGTTTTTT,CASSQVTGGVEKLFF
NA,NA,TRBV19,TRBJ1-1,TGTGCCAGTAGGGTTCTATCGGGGGTCGAGACTGAAGCTTTCTTT,CASRVLSGVETEAFF
once,NA,TRBV5-1,TRBJ2-1,TGCGCCAGCAGCTTGGAAACTGCCTACAATGAGCAGTTCTTC,CASSLETAYNEQFF
NA,TRBD1,TRBV15,TRBJ1-1,TGTGCCACCAGCAGCCCTTCCGACAGGGGGGAACCCGAAGCTTTCTTT,CATSSPSDRGEPEAFF
NA,NA,TRBV7-8,TRBJ2-7,TGTGCCAGCACCTCGGTGGCAGGAGGATACGAGCAGTACTTC,CASTSVAGGYEQYF
NA,NA,TRBV19,TRBJ1-4,TGTGCCAGTAGTGGGACATCAACTAATGAAAAACTGTTTTTT,CASSGTSTNEKLFF
NA,TRBD1,TRBV27,TRBJ1-6,TGTGCCAGCAGGCAGACAGGGGGGGTTAATTCACCCCTCCACTTT,CASRQTGGVNSPLHF
NA,TRBD1,TRBV3-1/TRBV3-2,TRBJ2-7,TGTGCCAGCAGCTCCGGGACAGGGGGATACGAGCAGTACTTC,CASSSGTGGYEQYF
few,NA,TRBV19,TRBJ1-2,TGTGCCAGTAGTATCAGGGACACTGGCTACACCTTC,CASSIRDTGYTF
NA,NA,TRBV18,TRBJ1-5,TGTGCCAGCTCACCAGGCCCTGATCAGCCCCAGCATTTT,CASSPGPDQPQHF
NA,NA,TRBV27,TRBJ2-5,TGTGCCAGCAGTCCCTCGTATAGAGGGGAGACCCAGTACTTC,CASSPSYRGETQYF
NA,TRBD1,TRBV5-1,TRBJ2-5,TGCGCCAGCAGCTACACAGGGGTTTTAGAGACCCAGTACTTC,CASSYTGVLETQYF
NA,TRBD1,TRBV11-2,TRBJ1-5,TGTGCCAGCAGCTTAGAAGGGGGCGGACAGATAGAGGATCAGCCCCAGCATTTT,CASSLEGGGQIEDQPQHF
NA,NA,TRBV7-9,TRBJ2-1,TGTGCCAGCAGCTTTAAAAAGAGAGTAGGGGGGGATGAGCAGTTCTTC,CASSFKKRVGGDEQFF
NA,NA,TRBV28,TRBJ2-5,TGTGCCAGCAGTTTGGGGGCGATTGGGGAGACCCAGTACTTC,CASSLGAIGETQYF
NA,TRBD1,TRBV6-6,TRBJ1-6,TGTGCCAGCAGTGATTACAGGGGGGCGAATTCACCCCTCCACTTT,CASSDYRGANSPLHF
few,NA,TRBV2,TRBJ1-6,TGTGCCAGCACTGAGGGACGTTGGGAGGCCGTCCACTTT,CASTEGRWEAVHF
NA,TRBD1,TRBV28,TRBJ1-5,TGTGCCAGCGCCCGACAGCACAGGGGAAGCCAGCCCCAGCATTTT,CASARQHRGSQPQHF
NA,NA,TRBV27,TRBJ2-2,TGTGCCAGCAGACTACTCTTAGGGGGTGCCGGGGAGCTGTTTTTT,CASRLLLGGAGELFF
NA,TRBD2,TRBV6-4,TRBJ2-7,TGTGCCAGCAGTGACTGTTTGACTAGCGGGGATCACGAGCAGTACTTC,CASSDCLTSGDHEQYF
NA,TRBD2,TRBV28,TRBJ2-3,TGTGCCAGCAGTCGCAGCGGGGGGGTAGATACGCAGTATTTT,CASSRSGGVDTQYF
NA,TRBD1,TRBV5-1,TRBJ2-7,TGCGCCAGCAGCGGGGGACAGGCAATTACCTACGAGCAGTACTTC,CASSGGQAITYEQYF